The sequence of this T cell receptor (beta chain) was determined in a study of blood T cells in healthy people across ages. As for this clonotype: Its antigen is unknown.

With each sample, at least 5 micrograms of total RNA were extracted. Together with a sample-barcoded 5' primer, a J-beta primer mix was included in a second PCR lasting roughly 6 to 12 cycles. TCRdb re-called the 5' RACE reads with MiXCR, one entry per CDR3 protein. This table holds hundreds of thousands of distinct CDR3 sequences, 40% to 50% found once. Findings of the study overall: Diversity of TCR beta per million T cells declined in a roughly linear way with age.

The sample consisted of blood. This TCR came from a man older than 75 in good health.

The CDR3 DNA is TGTGCCAGCAACCGGAGCCCGCTGGATGGCTACACCTTC. Encoded protein: CASNRSPLDGYTF. This chain links TRBV6-4 with TRBJ1-2, with D unclear. The CDR3 spans 13 residues. V was clipped by 7 bases and J by 6 bases, with 15 bases between them. Germline CDR1 MRHNA, CDR2 SNTAGT.